This T cell receptor (beta chain) was recovered during a study of cytomegalovirus exposure and HLA in healthy donors. About the study: From some 190 million T cells, an earlier analysis saw 117 million unique TCR beta sequences. Early released data comprised about 90 million unique TCRs from HLA-typed donors. Among the roughly 400 genotyped donors, approximately 81% were placed in the Caucasian-associated ancestry cluster.

Comments on this clone: The target antigen is unknown.

PCR involved 60 Vbeta and 13 Jbeta primers. Assay used: immunoSEQ multiplex PCR; TCRdb lists only in-frame clones, some missing. Of roughly 230,000 clones listed, around 90% are singletons. Study outcomes and limitations: Most TCR sequences were uncommon, yet certain public TCRs appeared in many donors.

Germline V gene lookup returns CDR1 MNHEY and CDR2 SVGAGI. J gave up 5 bases and V 4 bases, and 9 bases lay outside the gene matches. This CDR3 has 15 amino acids. The clonotype originates from a girl aged 2 to 10 in good health and CMV-seronegative. Sequenced: PBMCs. V usage is TRBV6-5 and J usage is TRBJ2-3; 7 nucleotides match TRBD1. This CDR3 is CASSSTGENGDTQYF. As DNA, the CDR3 is TGTGCCAGCAGTTCAACAGGGGAGAACGGAGATACGCAGTATTTT.